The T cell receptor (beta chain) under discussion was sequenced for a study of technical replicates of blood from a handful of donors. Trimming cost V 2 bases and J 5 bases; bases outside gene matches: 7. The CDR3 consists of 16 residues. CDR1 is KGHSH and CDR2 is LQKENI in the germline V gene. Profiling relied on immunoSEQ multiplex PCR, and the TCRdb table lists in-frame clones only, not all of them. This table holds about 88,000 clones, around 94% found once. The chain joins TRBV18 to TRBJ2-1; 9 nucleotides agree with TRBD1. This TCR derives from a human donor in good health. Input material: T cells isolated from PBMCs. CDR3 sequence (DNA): TGTGCCAGCTCACCATTTGGGACAGGGCTAAACAATGAGCAGTTCTTC. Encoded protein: CASSPFGTGLNNEQFF.